The 17 T cell receptor beta chains below come from one sample, sequenced in a study of T cell repertoires in cytomegalovirus infection. TCRdb re-derived calls from the reads in MiXCR, one entry per CDR3 protein. The repertoire holds about 460,000 distinct CDR3 sequences, around 10% seen once, with roughly a tenth in the top ten. The sample consisted of PBMCs. The receptors here all came from a human donor in good health (CMV status not recorded). Some clones in this sample may be carry-over from other donors' samples.

There are a few counts of this clonotype. The J gene is TRBJ1-1, the V gene TRBV30; D is ambiguous. This CDR3 region has 12 residues. CDR1 GTSNPN and CDR2 SVGIG come from the germline V gene (reference sequence). Between the trimmed V and J ends, which lost 4 bases and 3 bases, there was a span of 9 bases. The CDR3 here is CAWKVLDTEAFF. The CDR3 nucleotides read TGTGCCTGGAAAGTCCTGGACACTGAAGCTTTCTTT.

This clonotype was counted ten times or more. The V call is TRBV4-2, the J call TRBJ1-5; 9 bases map to TRBD1. The trim removed 6 bases at V and 6 bases at J, leaving 6 bases unmatched. The CDR3 has 14 amino acids. Germline-derived CDR1 and CDR2 are LGHNA and YNFKEQ. For the CDR3, the DNA is TGTGCCAGCAGTCCCGGACAGGGGCGTCAGCCCCAGCATTTT. Protein sequence: CASSPGQGRQPQHF.

There are many counts of this clonotype. The rearrangement joins TRBV18 to TRBJ2-4, with 8 bases matching TRBD1. The length of the CDR3 is 13 residues. J lost 6 bases, V lost 6 bases, and 4 bases had no gene match. Germline V gene sequence: CDR1 KGHSH, CDR2 LQKENI. The CDR3 nucleotides read TGTGCCAGCTCTCCGGACAGGGCAAACATTCAGTACTTC. The encoded protein is CASSPDRANIQYF.

This clonotype was seen at least ten times. The CDR3 is CASSVDPNTEAFF. CDR3 sequence (DNA): TGTGCCAGCAGCGTTGATCCAAACACTGAAGCTTTCTTT. The V call is TRBV7-3, the J call TRBJ1-1, with unresolved D. Germline lookup yields CDR1 SGHTA and CDR2 FQGTGA. The CDR3 sequence is 13 residues long. The V end lost 5 bases, the J end lost 2 bases, and 9 bases lay between the germline ends. Based on the CDR3 plus reference TRBV7-3 and TRBJ1-1, the full variable domain is GAGVSQTPSNKVTEKGKYVELRCDPISGHTALYWYRQSLGQGPEFLIYFQGTGAADDSGLPNDRFFAVRPEGSVSTLKIQRTERGDSAVYLCASSVDPNTEAFFGQGTRLTVV.

This clonotype was seen at least ten times. The V gene is TRBV6-5, the J gene TRBJ2-3, with 10 nucleotides matching TRBD1. The V segment lost 6 bases and the J segment 3 bases; nucleotides outside the gene matches: 15. Per the germline V gene, CDR1 is MNHEY and CDR2 is SVGAGI. This CDR3 has 18 amino acids. The CDR3 spells CASRRRGQGLLGTDTQYF. DNA of the CDR3: TGTGCCAGCAGGAGACGGGGACAGGGGCTGTTAGGTACAGATACGCAGTATTTT.

This clonotype occurred many times. This chain joins TRBV15 and TRBJ2-5, with 10 bases matching TRBD2. Germline-derived CDR1 and CDR2 are LNHNV and YYDKDF (reference sequence). J lost 5 bases, V lost 5 bases, and 5 bases had no gene match. The CDR3 covers 14 residues. CDR3 sequence reads: CATSPGLARETQYF. For the CDR3, the DNA is TGTGCCACCAGCCCGGGACTAGCGAGGGAGACCCAGTACTTC. Combining the CDR3 with reference TRBV15 and TRBJ2-5 gives the whole variable domain DAMVIQNPRYQVTQFGKPVTLSCSQTLNHNVMYWYQQKSSQAPKLLFHYYDKDFNNEADTPDNFQSRRPNTSFCFLDIRSPGLGDTAMYLCATSPGLARETQYFGPGTRLLVL.

This clonotype was counted many times. J is TRBJ1-1 and V is TRBV11-2, with D unclear. CDR1 SGHAT and CDR2 FQNNGV come from the germline V gene. The CDR3 runs to 15 residues. V lost 5 bases and J 7 bases, leaving 20 bases between the germline ends. DNA for the CDR3: TGTGCCAGCAGCCCAGTTCTGGGAGGGTCTGTTGAAGCTTTCTTT. Protein sequence: CASSPVLGGSVEAFF. Supplemented by reference TRBV11-2 and TRBJ1-1, the full variable domain reads EAGVAQSPRYKIIEKRQSVAFWCNPISGHATLYWYQQILGQGPKLLIQFQNNGVVDDSQLPKDRFSAERLKGVDSTLKIQPAKLEDSAVYLCASSPVLGGSVEAFFGQGTRLTVV.

V usage is TRBV27 and J usage is TRBJ2-2; D gene uncertain. Trimming stripped 10 bases from V and 0 bases from J, with 15 bases between. There are 15 residues in the CDR3. The germline V gene has CDR1 MNHEY and CDR2 SMNVEV (reference sequence). The CDR3 sequence: CATCIYPANTGELFF. The DNA of the CDR3 is TGTGCCACCTGTATCTATCCCGCGAACACCGGGGAGCTGTTTTTT.

This clonotype was detected ten times or more. This chain connects TRBV7-9 to TRBJ1-6; D not certain. Germline CDR1 SEHNR, CDR2 FQNEAQ (reference sequence). The length of the CDR3 is 13 residues. V was trimmed by 4 bases and J by 7 bases, leaving 8 bases between them. CDR3 bases: TGTGCCAGCAGCTCAAAACCAAATTCACCCCTCCACTTT. Its protein product is CASSSKPNSPLHF.

The chain joins TRBV20-1 to TRBJ1-1; D is possibly TRBD1 (5 bases). This CDR3 region has 14 residues. From germline, CDR1 is DFQATT and CDR2 SNEGSKA (reference sequence). V lost 0 bases, J lost 2 bases, and 10 bases lay in between. DNA of the CDR3: TGCAGTGCTAGAGATTTAAGGGGTAACACTGAAGCTTTCTTT. Translating gives CSARDLRGNTEAFF.

In this sample, this clonotype turned up a few times. The V and J genes are TRBV5-1 and TRBJ2-5; D is perhaps TRBD1 (6 bases). V was pared by 2 bases and J by 9 bases, with 20 bases between. The CDR3 sequence is 15 residues long. Germline assignment: CDR1 SGHRS and CDR2 YFSETQ. This chain's CDR3 is CASSLQGIGSAAQYF. The DNA of the CDR3 is TGCGCCAGCAGCTTACAGGGAATTGGGTCGGCGGCCCAGTACTTC.

The chain has TRBV12-5 and TRBJ2-1, with 8 positions matching TRBD2. V lost 5 bases and J lost 6; bases outside the gene matches: 12. Looked up from germline, CDR1 is LGHNT and CDR2 is FRNRAP. The CDR3 is made up of 16 amino acids. The DNA of the CDR3 is TGTGCTAGTGGTAAGGGAGCGGTAGCGGGAAGCAATGAGCAGTTCTTC. It specifies CASGKGAVAGSNEQFF. Full variable domain (outside the CDR3, taken from reference TRBV12-5 and TRBJ2-1): DARVTQTPRHKVTEMGQEVTMRCQPILGHNTVFWYRQTMMQGLELLAYFRNRAPLDDSGMPKDRFSAEMPDATLATLKIQPSEPRDSAVYFCASGKGAVAGSNEQFFGPGTRLTVL.

This clonotype was picked up many times. The chain combines TRBV7-2 with TRBJ1-2, with 9 bases fitting TRBD1. Germline V CDR1 and CDR2: SGHTA, FQGNSA. V lost 5 bases, J lost 4 bases, and 8 bases stayed unmatched. The length of the CDR3 is 15 residues. CDR3 coding DNA: TGTGCCAGCAGCGCAGACAGGGGGTTCGGCTATGGCTACACCTTC. The encoded protein is CASSADRGFGYGYTF.

This clonotype occurred many times. The J gene is TRBJ2-2, the V gene TRBV4-2; D gene uncertain. Trimming pared 0 bases from V and 4 bases from J, leaving 9 bases between. Germline values: CDR1 LGHNA, CDR2 YNFKEQ. This CDR3 spans 15 amino acids. The CDR3 sequence: CASSQDRKSTGELFF. CDR3 DNA sequence: TGTGCCAGCAGCCAAGATAGGAAGAGCACCGGGGAGCTGTTTTTT.

This clonotype was recorded a few times. This sequence joins TRBV19 and TRBJ1-6; D is unclear. This CDR3 contains 13 residues. Germline-derived CDR1 and CDR2 are LNHDA and SQIVND (reference sequence). The germline V and J ends were trimmed by 3 bases and 9 bases, with 9 bases remaining between them. Written as DNA, the CDR3 is TGTGCCAGTAGTATCAGAAGTCGTTCACCCCTCCACTTT. This sequence encodes CASSIRSRSPLHF.

This clonotype has at least ten counts. The chain recombines TRBV12-3 or TRBV12-4 with TRBJ1-6; TRBD1 is a possible D gene (5 bases). This CDR3 region has 13 residues. V lost 5 bases, J lost 14 bases, and 16 bases lay in between. The DNA of the CDR3 is TGTGCCAGCAGTCGGGCCGAGGGGACGTCCCTCCACTTT. Translation gives CASSRAEGTSLHF.

This sequence joins TRBV3-1 and TRBJ1-1; 7 bases fit TRBD1. This CDR3 contains 14 residues. With 1 base clipped from V and 4 bases from J, the junction kept 3 bases outside the gene matches. CDR1 and CDR2 from the germline V gene are LGHDT and YNNKEL (reference sequence). The CDR3 nucleotides read TGTGCCAGCAGCCAAGGCAGGGGGACCACTGAAGCTTTCTTT. The encoded protein is CASSQGRGTTEAFF.